This section outlines one T cell receptor (beta chain) sequence together with its context. Its antigen is not known. Here immunoSEQ multiplex PCR was the method, and the copy in TCRdb shows in-frame clones only, minus some. The table includes 150,000 or so clones, around four fifths detected once. The sample belongs to a study of radiation and T cells in renal cell carcinoma. At the level of the study: Nephrectomy followed 15 Gy stereotactic body radiation by 4 weeks. General study points: Top tumor clonotypes rose in blood 2 weeks post-radiation, then contracted.

As to time point: baseline pretreatment blood. The treatment: 15 Gy SBRT to primary tumor, nephrectomy 4 weeks later. Clear cell pathology was present in this patient's renal cell carcinoma. The TCR comes from a woman in her 50s with renal cell carcinoma. The sample here was blood, taken from a patient whose treatment included radiotherapy and nephrectomy.

The chain's CDR3 is CASSDTGQRGFEAFF. The CDR3 DNA reads as TGTGCCAGCAGTGATACAGGGCAAAGGGGGTTTGAAGCTTTCTTT. The V call is TRBV25-1, the J call TRBJ1-1, with D possibly matching TRBD1 (6 bases). Trimming took off 3 bases at V and 7 bases at J, with 18 bases between the two ends. The CDR3 has 15 residues. Germline V gene sequence: CDR1 MGHDK, CDR2 SYGVNS.